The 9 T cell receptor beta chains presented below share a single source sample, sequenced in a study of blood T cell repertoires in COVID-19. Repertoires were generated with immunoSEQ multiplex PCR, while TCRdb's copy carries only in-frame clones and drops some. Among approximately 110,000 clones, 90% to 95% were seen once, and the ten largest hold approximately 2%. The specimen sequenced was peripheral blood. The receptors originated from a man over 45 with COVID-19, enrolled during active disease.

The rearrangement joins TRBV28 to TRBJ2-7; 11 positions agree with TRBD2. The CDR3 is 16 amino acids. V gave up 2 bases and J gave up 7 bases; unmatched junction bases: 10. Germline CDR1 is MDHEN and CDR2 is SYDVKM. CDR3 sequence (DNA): TGTGCCAGCAGTTTAGGGCTAGCGGGAGGACGGCAAGAGCAGTACGTC. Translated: CASSLGLAGGRQEQYV.

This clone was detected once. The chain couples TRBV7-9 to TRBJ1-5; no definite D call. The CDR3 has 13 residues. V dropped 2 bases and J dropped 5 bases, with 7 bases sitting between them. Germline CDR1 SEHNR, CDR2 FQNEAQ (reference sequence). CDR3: CASSLNADQPQHF. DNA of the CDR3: TGTGCCAGCAGCTTAAACGCAGATCAGCCCCAGCATTTT.

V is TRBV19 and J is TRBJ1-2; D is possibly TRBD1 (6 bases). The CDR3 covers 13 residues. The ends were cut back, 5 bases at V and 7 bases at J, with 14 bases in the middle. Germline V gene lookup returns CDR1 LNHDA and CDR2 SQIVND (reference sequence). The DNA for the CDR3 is TGTGCCAGTAGTTACAGGGTAGATAGTGGCTACACCTTC. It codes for CASSYRVDSGYTF.

This CDR3 reads CASSTPDTLSGRGAYNEQFF. The CDR3, as DNA: TGTGCCAGCAGCACACCAGATACTCTTAGCGGGAGGGGAGCCTACAATGAGCAGTTCTTC. V and J are TRBV9 and TRBJ2-1; 11 bases map to TRBD2. J gave up 2 bases and V 4 bases, and 17 bases lay outside the gene matches. CDR3 length: 20 amino acids. Germline CDR1 is SGDLS and CDR2 is YYNGEE.

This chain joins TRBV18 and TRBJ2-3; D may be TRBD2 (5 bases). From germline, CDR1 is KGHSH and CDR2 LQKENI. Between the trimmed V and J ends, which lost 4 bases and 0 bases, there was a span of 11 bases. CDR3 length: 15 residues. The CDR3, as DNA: TGTGCCAGCTCACTGAGCGGAAGTAGCACAGATACGCAGTATTTT. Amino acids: CASSLSGSSTDTQYF.

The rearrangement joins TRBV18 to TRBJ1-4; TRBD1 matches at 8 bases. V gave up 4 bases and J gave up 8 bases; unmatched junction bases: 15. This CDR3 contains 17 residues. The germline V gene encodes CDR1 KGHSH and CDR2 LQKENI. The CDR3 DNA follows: TGTGCCAGCTCACTACTCCAGACAGGGGCGTTGGTCGAAAAACTGTTTTTT. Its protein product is CASSLLQTGALVEKLFF.

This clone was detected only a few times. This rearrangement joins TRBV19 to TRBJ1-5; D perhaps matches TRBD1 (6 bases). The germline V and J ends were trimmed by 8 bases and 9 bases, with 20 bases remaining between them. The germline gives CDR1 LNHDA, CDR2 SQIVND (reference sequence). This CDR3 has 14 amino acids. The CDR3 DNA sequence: TGTGCCAGTTCGGGCAGGGGCCGAGACGGGCCCCAGCATTTT. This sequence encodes CASSGRGRDGPQHF.

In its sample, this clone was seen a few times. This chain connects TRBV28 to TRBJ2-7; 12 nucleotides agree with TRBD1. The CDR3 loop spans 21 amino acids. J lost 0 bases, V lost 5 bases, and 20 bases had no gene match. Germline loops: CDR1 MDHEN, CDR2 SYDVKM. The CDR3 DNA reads TGTGCCAGCAGTGTCCACCCCCGGGACAGGGGGCGGCAAGGGGTCTCCTACGAGCAGTACTTC. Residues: CASSVHPRDRGRQGVSYEQYF.

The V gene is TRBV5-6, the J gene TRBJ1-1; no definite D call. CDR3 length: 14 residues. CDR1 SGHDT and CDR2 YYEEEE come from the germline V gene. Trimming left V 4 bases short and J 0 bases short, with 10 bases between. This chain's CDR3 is CASSQATVNTEAFF. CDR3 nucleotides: TGTGCCAGCAGCCAGGCGACGGTGAACACTGAAGCTTTCTTT.